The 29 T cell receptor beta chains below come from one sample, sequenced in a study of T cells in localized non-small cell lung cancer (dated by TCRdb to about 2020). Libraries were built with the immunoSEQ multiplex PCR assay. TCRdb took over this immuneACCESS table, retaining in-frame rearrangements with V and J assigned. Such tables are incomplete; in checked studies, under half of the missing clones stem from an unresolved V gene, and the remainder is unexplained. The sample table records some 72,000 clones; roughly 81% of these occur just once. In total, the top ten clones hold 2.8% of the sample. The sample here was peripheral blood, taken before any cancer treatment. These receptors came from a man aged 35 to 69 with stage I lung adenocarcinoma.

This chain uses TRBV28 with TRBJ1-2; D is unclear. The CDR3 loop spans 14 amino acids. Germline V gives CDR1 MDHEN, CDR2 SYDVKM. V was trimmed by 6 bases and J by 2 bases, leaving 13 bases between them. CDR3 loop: CASRPMGSNYGYTF. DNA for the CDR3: TGTGCCAGCAGACCGATGGGCTCCAACTATGGCTACACCTTC.

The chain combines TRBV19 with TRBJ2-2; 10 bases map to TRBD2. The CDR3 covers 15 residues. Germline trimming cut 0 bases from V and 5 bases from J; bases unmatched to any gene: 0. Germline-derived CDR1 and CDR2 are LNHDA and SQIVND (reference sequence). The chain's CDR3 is CASSIDSGGTGELFF. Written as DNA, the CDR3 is TGTGCCAGTAGTATAGATAGCGGGGGGACCGGGGAGCTGTTTTTT.

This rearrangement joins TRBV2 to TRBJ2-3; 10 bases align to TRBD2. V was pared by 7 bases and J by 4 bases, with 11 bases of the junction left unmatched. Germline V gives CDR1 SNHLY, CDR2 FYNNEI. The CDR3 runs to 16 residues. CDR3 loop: CASNQEAGGPPDTQYF. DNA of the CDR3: TGTGCCAGCAACCAGGAAGCGGGAGGGCCGCCAGATACGCAGTATTTT.

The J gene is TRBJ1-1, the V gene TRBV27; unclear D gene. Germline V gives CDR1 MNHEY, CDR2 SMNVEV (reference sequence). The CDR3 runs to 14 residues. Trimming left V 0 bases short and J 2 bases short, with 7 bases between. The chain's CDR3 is CASSLSYVNTEAFF. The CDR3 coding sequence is TGTGCCAGCAGTTTATCCTACGTTAACACTGAAGCTTTCTTT.

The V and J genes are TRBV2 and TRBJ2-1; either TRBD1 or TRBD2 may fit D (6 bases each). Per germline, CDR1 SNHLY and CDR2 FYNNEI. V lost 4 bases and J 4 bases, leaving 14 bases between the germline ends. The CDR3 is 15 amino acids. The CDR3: CASSVETRGYNEQFF. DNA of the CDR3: TGTGCCAGCAGTGTTGAGACTAGGGGGTACAATGAGCAGTTCTTC.

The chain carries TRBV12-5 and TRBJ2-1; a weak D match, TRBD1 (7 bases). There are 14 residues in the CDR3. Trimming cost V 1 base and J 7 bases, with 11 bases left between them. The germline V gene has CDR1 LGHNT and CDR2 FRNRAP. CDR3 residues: CASGLAGGRNEQFF. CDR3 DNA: TGTGCTAGTGGTTTGGCAGGGGGGAGGAATGAGCAGTTCTTC.

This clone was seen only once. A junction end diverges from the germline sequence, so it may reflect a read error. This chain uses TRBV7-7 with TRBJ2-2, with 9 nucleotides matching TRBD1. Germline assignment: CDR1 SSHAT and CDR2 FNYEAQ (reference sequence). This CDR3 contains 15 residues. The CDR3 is CASSSDRGPTGELFF. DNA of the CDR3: TGTGCTAGCAGCTCGGACAGGGGTCCGACCGGGGAGCTGTTTTTT.

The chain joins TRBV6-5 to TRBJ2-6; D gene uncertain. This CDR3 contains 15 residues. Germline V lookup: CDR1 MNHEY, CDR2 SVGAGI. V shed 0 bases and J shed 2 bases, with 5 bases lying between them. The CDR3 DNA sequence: TGTGCCAGCAGTTACTCAGATACTGGGGCCAACGTCCTGACTTTC. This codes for CASSYSDTGANVLTF.

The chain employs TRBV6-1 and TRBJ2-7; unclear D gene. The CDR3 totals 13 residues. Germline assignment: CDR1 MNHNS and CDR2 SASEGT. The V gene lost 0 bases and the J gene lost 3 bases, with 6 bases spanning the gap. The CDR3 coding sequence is TGTGCCAGCAGTGAAGCAAAGGACTACGAGCAGTACTTC. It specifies CASSEAKDYEQYF.

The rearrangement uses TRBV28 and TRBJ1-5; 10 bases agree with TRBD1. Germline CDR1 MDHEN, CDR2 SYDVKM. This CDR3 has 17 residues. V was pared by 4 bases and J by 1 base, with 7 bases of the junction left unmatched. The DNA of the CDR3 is TGTGCCAGCAGTTCCTTCGGGGGACAGGGGAGCAATCAGCCCCAGCATTTT. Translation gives CASSSFGGQGSNQPQHF.

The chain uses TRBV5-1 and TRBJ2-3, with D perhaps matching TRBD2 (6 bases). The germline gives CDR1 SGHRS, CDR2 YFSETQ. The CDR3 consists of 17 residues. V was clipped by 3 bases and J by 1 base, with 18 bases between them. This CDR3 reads CASSSALARLGTDTQYF. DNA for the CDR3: TGCGCCAGCAGCTCCGCCCTAGCGCGACTGGGCACAGATACGCAGTATTTT.

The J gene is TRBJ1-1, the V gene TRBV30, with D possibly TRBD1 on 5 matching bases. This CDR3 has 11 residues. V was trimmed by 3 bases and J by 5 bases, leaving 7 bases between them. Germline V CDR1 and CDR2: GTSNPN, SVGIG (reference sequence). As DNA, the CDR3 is TGTGCCTGGAGCGGACAAACTGAAGCTTTCTTT. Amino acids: CAWSGQTEAFF.

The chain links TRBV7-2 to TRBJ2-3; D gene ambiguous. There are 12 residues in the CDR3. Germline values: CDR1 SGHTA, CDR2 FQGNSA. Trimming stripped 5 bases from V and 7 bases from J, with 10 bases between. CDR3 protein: CASSLNANTQYF. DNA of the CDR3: TGTGCCAGCAGCCTAAACGCTAATACGCAGTATTTT.

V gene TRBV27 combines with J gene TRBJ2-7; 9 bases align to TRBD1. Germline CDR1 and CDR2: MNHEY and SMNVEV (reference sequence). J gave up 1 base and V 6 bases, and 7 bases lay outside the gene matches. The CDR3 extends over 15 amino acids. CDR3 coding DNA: TGTGCCAGCAGCACCGCTGGGACAGGGTCCTACGAGCAGTACTTC. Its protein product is CASSTAGTGSYEQYF.

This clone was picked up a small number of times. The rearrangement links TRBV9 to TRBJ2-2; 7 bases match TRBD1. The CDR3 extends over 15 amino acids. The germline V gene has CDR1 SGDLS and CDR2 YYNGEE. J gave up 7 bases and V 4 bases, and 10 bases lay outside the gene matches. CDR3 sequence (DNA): TGTGCCAGCAGCACAAGTGACAGGGTGGGCGGGGAGCTGTTTTTT. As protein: CASSTSDRVGGELFF.

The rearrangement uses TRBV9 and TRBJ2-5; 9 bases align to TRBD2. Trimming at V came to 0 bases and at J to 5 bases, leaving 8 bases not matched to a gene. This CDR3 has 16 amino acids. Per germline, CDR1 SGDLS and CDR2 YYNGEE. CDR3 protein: CASSVASSAGGETQYF. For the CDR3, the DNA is TGTGCCAGCAGCGTAGCTTCTTCAGCGGGGGGCGAGACCCAGTACTTC.

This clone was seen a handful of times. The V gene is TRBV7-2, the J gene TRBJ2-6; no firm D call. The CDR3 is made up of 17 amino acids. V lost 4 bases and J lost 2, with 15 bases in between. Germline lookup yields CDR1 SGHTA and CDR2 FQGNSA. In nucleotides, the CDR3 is TGTGCCAGCAGCTCGGTGCACCGAGTCACTGGGGCCAACGTCCTGACTTTC. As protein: CASSSVHRVTGANVLTF.

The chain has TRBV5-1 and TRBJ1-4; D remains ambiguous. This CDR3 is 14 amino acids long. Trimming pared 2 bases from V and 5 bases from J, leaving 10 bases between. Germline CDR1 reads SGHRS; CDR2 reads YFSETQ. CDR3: CASSFRGQNEKLFF. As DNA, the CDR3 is TGCGCCAGCAGCTTTCGGGGTCAGAATGAAAAACTGTTTTTT.

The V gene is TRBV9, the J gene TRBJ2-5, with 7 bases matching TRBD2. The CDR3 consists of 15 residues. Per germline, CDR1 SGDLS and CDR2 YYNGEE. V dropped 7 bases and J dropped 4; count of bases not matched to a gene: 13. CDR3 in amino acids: CASARNAGVTETQYF. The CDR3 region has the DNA TGTGCCAGCGCTCGCAATGCGGGAGTTACAGAGACCCAGTACTTC. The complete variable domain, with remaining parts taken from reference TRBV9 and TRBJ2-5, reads DSGVTQTPKHLITATGQRVTLRCSPRSGDLSVYWYQQSLDQGLQFLIQYYNGEERAKGNILERFSAQQFPDLHSELNLSSLELGDSALYFCASARNAGVTETQYFGPGTRLLVL.

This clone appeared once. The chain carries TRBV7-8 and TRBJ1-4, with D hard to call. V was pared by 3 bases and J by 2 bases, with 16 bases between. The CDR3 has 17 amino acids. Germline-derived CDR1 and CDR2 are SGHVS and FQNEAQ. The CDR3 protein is CASSLIALGGTNEKLFF. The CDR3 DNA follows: TGTGCCAGCAGCTTGATTGCCCTCGGTGGGACTAATGAAAAACTGTTTTTT.

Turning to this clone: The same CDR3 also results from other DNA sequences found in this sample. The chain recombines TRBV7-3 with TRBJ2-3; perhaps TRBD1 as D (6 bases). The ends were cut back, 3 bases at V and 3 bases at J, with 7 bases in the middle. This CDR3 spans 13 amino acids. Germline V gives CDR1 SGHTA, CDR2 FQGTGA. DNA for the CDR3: TGTGCCAGCAGCTTCGACAGGACAGATACGCAGTATTTT. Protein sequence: CASSFDRTDTQYF.

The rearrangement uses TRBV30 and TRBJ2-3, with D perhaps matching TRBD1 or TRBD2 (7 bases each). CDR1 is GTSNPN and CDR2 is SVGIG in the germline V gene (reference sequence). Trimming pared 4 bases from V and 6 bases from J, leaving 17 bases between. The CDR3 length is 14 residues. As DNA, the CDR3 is TGTGCCTGGAACCTAAGGGGGGGACAGGATACGCAGTATTTT. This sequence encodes CAWNLRGGQDTQYF.

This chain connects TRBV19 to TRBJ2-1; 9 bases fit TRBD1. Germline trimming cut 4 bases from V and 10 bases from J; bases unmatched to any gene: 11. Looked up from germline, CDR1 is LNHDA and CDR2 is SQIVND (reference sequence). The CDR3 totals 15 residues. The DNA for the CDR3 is TGTGCCAGTAGTACAGAGGGGACAGGGCTTAAGGAGCAGTTCTTC. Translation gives CASSTEGTGLKEQFF.

This CDR3 is CASSFRDVADTQYF. The CDR3 region has the DNA TGTGCCAGCAGCTTTCGGGATGTTGCAGATACGCAGTATTTT. The rearrangement uses TRBV11-2 and TRBJ2-3; weak D call: TRBD2 (5 bases). Trimming removed 3 bases at V and 4 bases at J, with 11 bases between. Germline CDR1 is SGHAT and CDR2 is FQNNGV. The CDR3 length is 14 residues. The whole variable domain, filled in from reference TRBV11-2 and TRBJ2-3, reads EAGVAQSPRYKIIEKRQSVAFWCNPISGHATLYWYQQILGQGPKLLIQFQNNGVVDDSQLPKDRFSAERLKGVDSTLKIQPAKLEDSAVYLCASSFRDVADTQYFGPGTRLTVL.

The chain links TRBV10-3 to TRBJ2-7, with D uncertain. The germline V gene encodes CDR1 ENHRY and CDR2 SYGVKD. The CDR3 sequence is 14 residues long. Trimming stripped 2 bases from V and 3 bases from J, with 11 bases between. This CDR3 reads CAISENLGFYEQYF. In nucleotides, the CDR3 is TGTGCCATCAGTGAGAATTTGGGATTCTACGAGCAGTACTTC.

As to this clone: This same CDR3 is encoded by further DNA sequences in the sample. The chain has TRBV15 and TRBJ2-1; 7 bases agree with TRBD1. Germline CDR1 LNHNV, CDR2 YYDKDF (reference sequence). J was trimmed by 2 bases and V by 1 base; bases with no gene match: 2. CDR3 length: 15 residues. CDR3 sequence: CATSRGGGTYNEQFF. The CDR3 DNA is TGTGCCACCAGCAGAGGAGGGGGCACCTACAATGAGCAGTTCTTC.

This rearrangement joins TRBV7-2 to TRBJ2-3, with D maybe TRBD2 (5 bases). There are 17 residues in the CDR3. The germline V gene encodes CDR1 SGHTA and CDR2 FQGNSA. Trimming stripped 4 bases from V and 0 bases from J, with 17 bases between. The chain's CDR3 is CASSSLTRGFSTDTQYF. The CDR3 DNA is TGTGCCAGCAGCTCCCTAACAAGAGGGTTTAGCACAGATACGCAGTATTTT.

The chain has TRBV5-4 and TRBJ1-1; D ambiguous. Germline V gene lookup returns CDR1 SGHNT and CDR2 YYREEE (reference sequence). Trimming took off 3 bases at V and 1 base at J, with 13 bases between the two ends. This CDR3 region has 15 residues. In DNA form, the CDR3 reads TGTGCCAGCAGCTCCGCGAGGCGCAGGAACACTGAAGCTTTCTTT. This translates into CASSSARRRNTEAFF.

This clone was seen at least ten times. CDR3 loop: CATSRPDRGKKGNEQFF. CDR3 sequence (DNA): TGTGCCACCAGCAGACCCGACAGGGGGAAAAAAGGCAATGAGCAGTTCTTC. The chain has TRBV15 and TRBJ2-1, with 9 bases that match TRBD1. CDR1 is LNHNV and CDR2 is YYDKDF in the germline V gene (reference sequence). J was trimmed by 6 bases and V by 2 bases; bases with no gene match: 11. CDR3 length: 17 amino acids.